Listed below are T cell receptor beta chains from one sample, sequenced in a study of T cells after yellow fever vaccination. In TCRdb, the 5' RACE reads were re-called with MiXCR into one record per CDR3 protein. The sample yields some 500,000 distinct CDR3 sequences, roughly 12% seen once. The specimen comprised PBMCs, sampled on the day of the yellow fever booster vaccination. Receptors originate from a man aged 25-40 years who received the YFV17D yellow fever vaccine. Each CDR3 is given with its conserved first and last residue. D genes are given only for firm matches. Clone size is stated in some rows and not others, as once, few, many or a class when expanded.

clone size: few
V gene: TRBV20-1
D gene: .
J gene: TRBJ1-1
CDR3 protein: CSARRMNTEAFF
CDR3 DNA: TGCAGTGCCCGCAGGATGAACACTGAAGCTTTCTTT

clone size: .
V gene: TRBV7-9
D gene: .
J gene: TRBJ1-4
CDR3 protein: CASSLGPEGKLFF
CDR3 DNA: TGTGCCAGCAGCTTAGGACCTGAGGGAAAACTGTTTTTT

clone size: few
V gene: TRBV11-1
D gene: .
J gene: TRBJ1-1
CDR3 protein: CASSLAIDSTEAFF
CDR3 DNA: TGTGCCAGCAGCTTAGCAATAGACTCCACTGAAGCTTTCTTT

clone size: few
V gene: TRBV6-1
D gene: .
J gene: TRBJ2-1
CDR3 protein: CASVGAGPYNEQFF
CDR3 DNA: TGTGCCAGTGTCGGAGCGGGCCCCTACAATGAGCAGTTCTTC

clone size: many
V gene: TRBV12-3/TRBV12-4
D gene: .
J gene: TRBJ2-7
CDR3 protein: CASSTLGNEQYF
CDR3 DNA: TGTGCCAGCAGTACCCTCGGGAACGAGCAGTACTTC

clone size: many
V gene: TRBV7-8
D gene: TRBD2
J gene: TRBJ2-1
CDR3 protein: CASSPAGPGGGLNEQFF
CDR3 DNA: TGTGCCAGCAGCCCAGCGGGGCCCGGGGGAGGGTTGAATGAGCAGTTCTTC

clone size: few
V gene: TRBV15
D gene: .
J gene: TRBJ2-3
CDR3 protein: CATSTTTVGGQYF
CDR3 DNA: TGTGCCACCAGCACCACCACGGTGGGGGGGCAGTATTTT

clone size: .
V gene: TRBV12-3/TRBV12-4
D gene: .
J gene: TRBJ2-2
CDR3 protein: CASNRIGELFF
CDR3 DNA: TGTGCCAGCAACCGAATAGGGGAGCTGTTTTTT

clone size: .
V gene: TRBV6-5
D gene: .
J gene: TRBJ2-5
CDR3 protein: CASSSPGHQRETQYF
CDR3 DNA: TGTGCCAGCAGTTCTCCGGGCCATCAACGGGAGACCCAGTACTTC

clone size: .
V gene: TRBV6-1
D gene: TRBD1
J gene: TRBJ2-7
CDR3 protein: CASSVGQGAPEQYF
CDR3 DNA: TGTGCCAGCAGCGTGGGACAGGGGGCACCCGAGCAGTACTTC

clone size: .
V gene: TRBV4-3
D gene: .
J gene: TRBJ2-7
CDR3 protein: CASSQADGSSYEQYF
CDR3 DNA: TGCGCCAGCAGCCAGGCGGACGGGAGCTCCTACGAGCAGTACTTC

clone size: .
V gene: TRBV5-1
D gene: TRBD2
J gene: TRBJ2-7
CDR3 protein: CASRGSGSILSVHEQYF
CDR3 DNA: TGCGCCAGCCGGGGTAGCGGGAGTATTTTGTCGGTCCACGAGCAGTACTTC

clone size: .
V gene: TRBV3-1
D gene: .
J gene: TRBJ1-1
CDR3 protein: CASSQGEWVSTEAFF
CDR3 DNA: TGTGCCAGCAGCCAAGGCGAGTGGGTTTCCACTGAAGCTTTCTTT

clone size: .
V gene: TRBV18
D gene: .
J gene: TRBJ2-3
CDR3 protein: CASSPATDTQYF
CDR3 DNA: TGTGCCAGCTCACCCGCCACAGATACGCAGTATTTT

clone size: many
V gene: TRBV12-3/TRBV12-4
D gene: .
J gene: TRBJ2-7
CDR3 protein: CASSLGSPYEQYF
CDR3 DNA: TGTGCCAGCAGTCTAGGGAGCCCCTACGAGCAGTACTTC

clone size: few
V gene: TRBV29-1
D gene: .
J gene: TRBJ2-4
CDR3 protein: CSVDAGTGSRNIQYF
CDR3 DNA: TGCAGCGTTGACGCAGGGACGGGTAGTAGGAACATTCAGTACTTC

clone size: .
V gene: TRBV6-5
D gene: TRBD1
J gene: TRBJ2-2
CDR3 protein: CASSSYRGVELFF
CDR3 DNA: TGTGCCAGCAGTTCTTACAGGGGGGTGGAGCTGTTTTTT

clone size: .
V gene: TRBV30
D gene: .
J gene: TRBJ2-5
CDR3 protein: CAWSSVETQYF
CDR3 DNA: TGTGCCTGGAGCTCGGTGGAGACCCAGTACTTC

clone size: few
V gene: TRBV5-1
D gene: .
J gene: TRBJ2-1
CDR3 protein: CASSPVGRSGNEQFF
CDR3 DNA: TGCGCCAGCAGCCCGGTGGGCAGGTCGGGTAATGAGCAGTTCTTC

clone size: .
V gene: TRBV28
D gene: TRBD1
J gene: TRBJ2-5
CDR3 protein: CASSTPGGAKETQYF
CDR3 DNA: TGTGCCAGCAGTACCCCAGGGGGCGCGAAAGAGACCCAGTACTTC

clone size: few
V gene: TRBV9
D gene: .
J gene: TRBJ2-5
CDR3 protein: CASSVAPVAEETQYF
CDR3 DNA: TGTGCCAGCAGCGTAGCTCCGGTAGCGGAAGAGACCCAGTACTTC

clone size: .
V gene: TRBV7-9
D gene: .
J gene: TRBJ2-7
CDR3 protein: CASSSIGDRGYEQYF
CDR3 DNA: TGTGCCAGCAGCTCCATCGGGGACCGGGGTTACGAGCAGTACTTC

clone size: few
V gene: TRBV30
D gene: TRBD1
J gene: TRBJ2-5
CDR3 protein: CAWSPGQGYQETQYF
CDR3 DNA: TGTGCCTGGAGTCCCGGACAGGGATACCAAGAGACCCAGTACTTC

clone size: .
V gene: TRBV12-3/TRBV12-4
D gene: .
J gene: TRBJ1-4
CDR3 protein: CASSLDALGKLFF
CDR3 DNA: TGTGCCAGCAGTTTAGACGCCCTAGGGAAACTGTTTTTT

clone size: .
V gene: TRBV10-2
D gene: .
J gene: TRBJ2-2
CDR3 protein: CASSVTGSDTGELFF
CDR3 DNA: TGCGCCAGCAGTGTTACGGGTAGTGACACCGGGGAGCTGTTTTTT

clone size: few
V gene: TRBV20-1
D gene: TRBD2
J gene: TRBJ2-7
CDR3 protein: CCASPSGRAQTGTYEQYF
CDR3 DNA: TGCTGTGCTAGCCCTAGCGGGAGGGCCCAGACTGGGACCTACGAGCAGTACTTC

clone size: few
V gene: TRBV5-4
D gene: .
J gene: TRBJ2-3
CDR3 protein: CASSPGDPGSTQYF
CDR3 DNA: TGTGCCAGCAGCCCTGGGGACCCCGGGTCTACGCAGTATTTT

clone size: .
V gene: TRBV6-5
D gene: .
J gene: TRBJ2-5
CDR3 protein: CASSYSIGTGETQYF
CDR3 DNA: TGTGCCAGCAGTTACTCGATAGGTACAGGGGAGACCCAGTACTTC

clone size: .
V gene: TRBV20-1
D gene: TRBD1
J gene: TRBJ1-2
CDR3 protein: CSQTYQQGTYGYTF
CDR3 DNA: TGCAGCCAAACTTATCAACAGGGGACCTATGGCTACACCTTC

clone size: few
V gene: TRBV30
D gene: .
J gene: TRBJ1-1
CDR3 protein: CAWRTGMNTEAFF
CDR3 DNA: TGTGCCTGGAGAACAGGAATGAACACTGAAGCTTTCTTT

clone size: .
V gene: TRBV20-1
D gene: TRBD1
J gene: TRBJ1-5
CDR3 protein: CSAGPRQGNQPQHF
CDR3 DNA: TGCAGTGCTGGACCCAGACAGGGAAATCAGCCCCAGCATTTT

clone size: few
V gene: TRBV25-1
D gene: TRBD1
J gene: TRBJ1-1
CDR3 protein: CASSDSRQGFTEAFF
CDR3 DNA: TGTGCCAGCAGTGATAGTAGACAGGGTTTTACTGAAGCTTTCTTT

clone size: few
V gene: TRBV7-3
D gene: TRBD2
J gene: TRBJ2-7
CDR3 protein: CASSSFASGIEEQYF
CDR3 DNA: TGTGCCAGCAGCTCGTTCGCTAGCGGGATAGAAGAGCAGTACTTC

clone size: few
V gene: TRBV11-2
D gene: .
J gene: TRBJ2-7
CDR3 protein: CASSYHADYEQYF
CDR3 DNA: TGTGCCAGCAGCTACCACGCCGACTACGAGCAGTACTTC

clone size: .
V gene: TRBV28
D gene: .
J gene: TRBJ2-2
CDR3 protein: CASSLGSRSLGFTGELFF
CDR3 DNA: TGTGCCAGCAGTTTAGGATCCAGATCGCTGGGTTTTACCGGGGAGCTGTTTTTT

clone size: few
V gene: TRBV6-5
D gene: TRBD1
J gene: TRBJ2-7
CDR3 protein: CASSYRTGGEQYF
CDR3 DNA: TGTGCCAGCAGTTATAGGACAGGGGGGGAGCAGTACTTC

clone size: few
V gene: TRBV6-2/TRBV6-3
D gene: .
J gene: TRBJ2-6
CDR3 protein: CASNKELSGANVLTF
CDR3 DNA: TGTGCCAGCAACAAGGAGCTCTCTGGGGCCAACGTCCTGACTTTC

clone size: .
V gene: TRBV20-1
D gene: .
J gene: TRBJ2-1
CDR3 protein: CSARGTSHRHNEQFF
CDR3 DNA: TGCAGTGCTAGAGGAACTAGCCATAGACACAATGAGCAGTTCTTC

clone size: few
V gene: TRBV7-2
D gene: .
J gene: TRBJ2-2
CDR3 protein: CASTLRGRANTGELFF
CDR3 DNA: TGTGCCAGCACCCTACGGGGGCGAGCGAACACCGGGGAGCTGTTTTTT

clone size: .
V gene: TRBV5-1
D gene: TRBD2
J gene: TRBJ2-3
CDR3 protein: CASSLEVAGEGDTLYF
CDR3 DNA: TGCGCCAGCAGCTTGGAGGTAGCGGGAGAGGGGGATACGCTGTATTTT

clone size: .
V gene: TRBV7-2
D gene: TRBD2
J gene: TRBJ2-2
CDR3 protein: CASSLYQGGAGELFF
CDR3 DNA: TGTGCCAGCAGCTTATACCAGGGAGGGGCCGGGGAGCTGTTTTTT

clone size: .
V gene: TRBV11-2
D gene: .
J gene: TRBJ1-5
CDR3 protein: CASSSGGVGQPQHF
CDR3 DNA: TGTGCCAGCAGCTCCGGGGGGGTGGGTCAGCCCCAGCATTTT

clone size: few
V gene: TRBV30
D gene: .
J gene: TRBJ2-5
CDR3 protein: CAWNVHDQETQYF
CDR3 DNA: TGTGCCTGGAATGTCCACGATCAAGAGACCCAGTACTTC

clone size: .
V gene: TRBV3-1
D gene: TRBD2
J gene: TRBJ2-1
CDR3 protein: CASSRRVRTSGYNEQFF
CDR3 DNA: TGTGCCAGCAGCCGACGTGTTAGGACTAGCGGCTACAATGAGCAGTTCTTC

clone size: .
V gene: TRBV19
D gene: TRBD1
J gene: TRBJ1-2
CDR3 protein: CASSIEGQNYGYTF
CDR3 DNA: TGTGCCAGTAGTATAGAGGGACAGAACTATGGCTACACCTTC